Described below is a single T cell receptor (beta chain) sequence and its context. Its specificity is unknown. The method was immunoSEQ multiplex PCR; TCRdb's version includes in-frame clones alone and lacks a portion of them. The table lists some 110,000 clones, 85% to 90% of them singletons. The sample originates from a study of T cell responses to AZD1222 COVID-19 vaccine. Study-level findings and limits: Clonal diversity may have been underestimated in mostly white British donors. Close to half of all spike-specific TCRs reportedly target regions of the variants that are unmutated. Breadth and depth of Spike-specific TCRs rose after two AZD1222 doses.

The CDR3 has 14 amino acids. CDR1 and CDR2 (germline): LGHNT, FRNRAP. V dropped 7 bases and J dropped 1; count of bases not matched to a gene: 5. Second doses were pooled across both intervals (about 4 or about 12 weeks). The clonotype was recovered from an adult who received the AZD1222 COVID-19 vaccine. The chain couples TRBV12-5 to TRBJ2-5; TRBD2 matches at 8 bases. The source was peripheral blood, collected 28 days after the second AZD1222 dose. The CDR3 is CASANSGTQETQYF. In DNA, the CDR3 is TGTGCTAGTGCCAATAGCGGGACCCAAGAGACCCAGTACTTC.